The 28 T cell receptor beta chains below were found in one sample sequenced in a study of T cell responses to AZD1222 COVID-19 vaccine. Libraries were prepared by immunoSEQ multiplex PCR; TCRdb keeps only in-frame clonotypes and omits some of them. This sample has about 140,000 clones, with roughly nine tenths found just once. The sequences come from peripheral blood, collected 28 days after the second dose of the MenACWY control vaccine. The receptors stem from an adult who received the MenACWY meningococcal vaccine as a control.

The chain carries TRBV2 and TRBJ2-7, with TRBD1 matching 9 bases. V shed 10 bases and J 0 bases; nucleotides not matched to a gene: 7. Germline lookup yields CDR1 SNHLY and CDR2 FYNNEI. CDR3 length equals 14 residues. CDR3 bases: TGTGCCACAGGGGGACAGGGCAGCTCCTACGAGCAGTACTTC. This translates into CATGGQGSSYEQYF.

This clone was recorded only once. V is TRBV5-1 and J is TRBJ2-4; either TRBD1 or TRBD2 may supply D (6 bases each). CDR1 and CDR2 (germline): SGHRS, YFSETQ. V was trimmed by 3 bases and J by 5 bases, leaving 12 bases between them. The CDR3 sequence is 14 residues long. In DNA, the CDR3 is TGCGCCAGCAGCTGGGGGCCGGGAGAAAACATTCAGTACTTC. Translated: CASSWGPGENIQYF.

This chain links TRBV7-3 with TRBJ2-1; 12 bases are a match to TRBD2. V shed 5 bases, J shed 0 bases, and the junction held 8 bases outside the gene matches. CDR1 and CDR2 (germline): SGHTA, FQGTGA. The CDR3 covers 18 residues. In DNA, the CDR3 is TGTGCCAGCAGCACCAGTAGACTAGCGGGAGTCTCCTACAATGAGCAGTTCTTC. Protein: CASSTSRLAGVSYNEQFF.

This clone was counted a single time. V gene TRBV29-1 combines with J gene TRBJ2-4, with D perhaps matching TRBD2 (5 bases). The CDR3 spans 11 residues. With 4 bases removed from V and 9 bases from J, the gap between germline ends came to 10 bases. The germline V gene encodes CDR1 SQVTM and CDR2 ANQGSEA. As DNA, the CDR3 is TGCAGCGTTGGCGGGTCCGGCATTCAGTACTTC. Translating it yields CSVGGSGIQYF. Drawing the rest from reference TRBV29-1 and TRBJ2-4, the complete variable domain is SAVISQKPSRDICQRGTSLTIQCQVDSQVTMMFWYRQQPGQSLTLIATANQGSEATYESGFVIDKFPISRPNLTFSTLTVSNMSPEDSSIYLCSVGGSGIQYFGAGTRLSVL.

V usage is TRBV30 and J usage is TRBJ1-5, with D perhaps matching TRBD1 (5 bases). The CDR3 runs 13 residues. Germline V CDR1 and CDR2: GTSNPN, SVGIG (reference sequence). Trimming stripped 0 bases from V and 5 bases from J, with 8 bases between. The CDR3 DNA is TGTGCCTGGAGTGTGCAGGGAGATCAGCCCCAGCATTTT. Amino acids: CAWSVQGDQPQHF.

In DNA, the CDR3 is TGTGCCAGCAATACAGGGTTGACTGGCTACACCTTC. Translation: CASNTGLTGYTF. The chain carries TRBV2 and TRBJ1-2; D is possibly TRBD1 (6 bases). The ends were cut back, 7 bases at V and 7 bases at J, with 13 bases in the middle. The CDR3 loop spans 12 amino acids. Germline V gene lookup returns CDR1 SNHLY and CDR2 FYNNEI. The entire variable domain, with the rest obtained from reference TRBV2 and TRBJ1-2, is as follows: EPEVTQTPSHQVTQMGQEVILRCVPISNHLYFYWYRQILGQKVEFLVSFYNNEISEKSEIFDDQFSVERPDGSNFTLKIRSTKLEDSAMYFCASNTGLTGYTFGSGTRLTVV.

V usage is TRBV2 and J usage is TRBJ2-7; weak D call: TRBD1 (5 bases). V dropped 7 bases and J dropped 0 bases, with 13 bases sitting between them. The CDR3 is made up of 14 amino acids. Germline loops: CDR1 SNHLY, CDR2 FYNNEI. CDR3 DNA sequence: TGTGCCAGCATGCCGACAGAACGCTCCTACGAGCAGTACTTC. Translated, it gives CASMPTERSYEQYF.

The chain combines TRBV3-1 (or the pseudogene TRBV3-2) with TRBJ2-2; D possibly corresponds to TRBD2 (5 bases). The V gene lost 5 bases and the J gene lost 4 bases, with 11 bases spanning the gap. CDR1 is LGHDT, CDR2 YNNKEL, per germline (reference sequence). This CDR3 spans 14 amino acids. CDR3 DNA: TGTGCCAGCAGCAGACTTCGGGGCACCGGGGAGCTGTTTTTT. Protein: CASSRLRGTGELFF.

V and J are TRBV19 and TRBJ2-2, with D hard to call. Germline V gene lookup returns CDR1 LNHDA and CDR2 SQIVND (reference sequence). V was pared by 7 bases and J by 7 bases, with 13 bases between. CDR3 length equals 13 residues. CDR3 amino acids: CASTLRVGGELFF. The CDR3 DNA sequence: TGTGCCAGTACCCTCAGAGTTGGCGGGGAGCTGTTTTTT.

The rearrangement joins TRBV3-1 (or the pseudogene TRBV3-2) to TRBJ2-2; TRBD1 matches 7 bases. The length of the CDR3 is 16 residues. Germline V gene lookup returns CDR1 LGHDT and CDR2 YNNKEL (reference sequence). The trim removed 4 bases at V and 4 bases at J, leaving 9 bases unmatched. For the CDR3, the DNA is TGTGCCAGCAGCCCCGACAGGGTTGGGGTCACCGGGGAGCTGTTTTTT. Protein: CASSPDRVGVTGELFF.

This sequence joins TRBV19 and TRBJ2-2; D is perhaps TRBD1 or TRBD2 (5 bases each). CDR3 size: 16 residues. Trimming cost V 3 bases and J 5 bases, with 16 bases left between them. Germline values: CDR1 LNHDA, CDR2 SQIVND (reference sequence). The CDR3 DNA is TGTGCCAGTAGTATCTTGGGGGAATTAGGGACCGGGGAGCTGTTTTTT. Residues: CASSILGELGTGELFF.

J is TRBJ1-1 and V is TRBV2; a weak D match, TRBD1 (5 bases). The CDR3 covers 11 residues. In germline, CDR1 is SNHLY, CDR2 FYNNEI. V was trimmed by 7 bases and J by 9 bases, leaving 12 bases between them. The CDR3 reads CASNRDAQAFF. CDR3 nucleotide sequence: TGTGCCAGCAACCGGGACGCCCAAGCTTTCTTT.

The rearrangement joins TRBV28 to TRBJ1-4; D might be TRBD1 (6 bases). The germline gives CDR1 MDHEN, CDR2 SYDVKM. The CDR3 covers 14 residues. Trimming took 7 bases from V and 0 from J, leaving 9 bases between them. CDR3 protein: CASTRGSTNEKLFF. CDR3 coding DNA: TGTGCCAGCACTAGGGGGTCAACTAATGAAAAACTGTTTTTT.

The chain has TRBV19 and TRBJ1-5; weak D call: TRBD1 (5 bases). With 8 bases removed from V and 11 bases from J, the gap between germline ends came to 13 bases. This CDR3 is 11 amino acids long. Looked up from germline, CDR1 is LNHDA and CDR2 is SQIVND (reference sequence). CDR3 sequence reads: CASGGGGSQHF. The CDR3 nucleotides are TGTGCCAGTGGGGGGGGAGGCTCCCAGCATTTT.

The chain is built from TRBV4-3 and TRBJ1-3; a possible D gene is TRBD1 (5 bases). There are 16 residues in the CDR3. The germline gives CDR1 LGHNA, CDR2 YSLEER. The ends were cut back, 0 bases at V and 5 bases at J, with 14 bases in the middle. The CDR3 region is CASSQEGGGLRNTIYF. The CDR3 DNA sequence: TGCGCCAGCAGCCAAGAGGGTGGGGGTCTACGAAACACCATATATTTT.

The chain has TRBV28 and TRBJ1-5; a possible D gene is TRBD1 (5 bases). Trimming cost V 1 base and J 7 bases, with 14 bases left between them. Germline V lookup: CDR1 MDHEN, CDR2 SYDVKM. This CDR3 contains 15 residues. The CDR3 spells CASSLFAGGEQPQHF. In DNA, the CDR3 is TGTGCCAGCAGTTTATTTGCGGGAGGGGAGCAGCCCCAGCATTTT.

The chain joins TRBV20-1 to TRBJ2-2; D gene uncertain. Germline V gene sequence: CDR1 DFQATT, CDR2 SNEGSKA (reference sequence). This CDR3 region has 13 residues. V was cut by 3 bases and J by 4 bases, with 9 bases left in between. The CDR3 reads CSASGQATGELFF. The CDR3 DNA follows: TGCAGTGCTAGTGGCCAGGCCACCGGGGAGCTGTTTTTT.

CDR3 DNA sequence: TGTGCCAGTAGCCCACAGGGGGATCAGTATGGCTACACCTTC. Translating it yields CASSPQGDQYGYTF. The genes are TRBV19 and TRBJ1-2; 8 nucleotides line up with TRBD1. CDR3 length: 14 residues. Losses at the gene ends were 6 bases for V and 5 bases for J; bases not matched to a gene: 8. Germline V gene sequence: CDR1 LNHDA, CDR2 SQIVND (reference sequence).

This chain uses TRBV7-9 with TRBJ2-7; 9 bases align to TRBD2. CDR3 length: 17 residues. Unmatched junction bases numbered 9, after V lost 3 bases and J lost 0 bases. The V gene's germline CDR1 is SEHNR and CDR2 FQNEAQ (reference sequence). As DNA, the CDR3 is TGTGCCAGCAGCTTGGGGGCCGGACTAGCGTCCTCCTACGAGCAGTACTTC. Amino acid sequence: CASSLGAGLASSYEQYF.

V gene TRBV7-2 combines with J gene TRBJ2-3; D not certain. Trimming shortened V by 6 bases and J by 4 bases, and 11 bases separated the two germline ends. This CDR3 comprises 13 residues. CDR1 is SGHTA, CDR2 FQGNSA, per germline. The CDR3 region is CASRIEAADTQYF. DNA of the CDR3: TGTGCCAGCAGAATAGAAGCTGCAGATACGCAGTATTTT.

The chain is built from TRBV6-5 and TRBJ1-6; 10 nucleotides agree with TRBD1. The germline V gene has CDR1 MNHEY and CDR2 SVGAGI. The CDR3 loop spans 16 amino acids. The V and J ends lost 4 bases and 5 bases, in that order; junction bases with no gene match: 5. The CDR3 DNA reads TGTGCCAGCAGTTTTCGGGACAGGGGAAATAATTCACCCCTCCACTTT. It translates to CASSFRDRGNNSPLHF.

Written as DNA, the CDR3 is TGTGCCAGCAGCCTCTCAGACATGTCCTACGAGCAGTACTTC. Its translation: CASSLSDMSYEQYF. The chain joins TRBV9 to TRBJ2-7; no reliable D call. Per germline, CDR1 SGDLS and CDR2 YYNGEE. Trimming removed 4 bases from V and 1 base from J, with 12 bases in between. The length of the CDR3 is 14 residues.

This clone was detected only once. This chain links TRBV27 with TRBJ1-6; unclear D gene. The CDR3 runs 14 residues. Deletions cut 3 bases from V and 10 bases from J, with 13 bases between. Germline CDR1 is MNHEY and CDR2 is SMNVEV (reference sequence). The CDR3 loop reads CASSFTRVASPLHF. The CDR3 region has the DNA TGTGCCAGCAGTTTCACTAGGGTTGCGTCACCCCTCCACTTT.

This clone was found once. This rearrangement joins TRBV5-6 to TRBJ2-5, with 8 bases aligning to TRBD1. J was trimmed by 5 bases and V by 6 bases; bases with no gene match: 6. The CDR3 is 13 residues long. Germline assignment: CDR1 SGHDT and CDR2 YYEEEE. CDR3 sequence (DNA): TGTGCCAGCATCGACCAGGGGGCGGAGACCCAGTACTTC. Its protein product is CASIDQGAETQYF.

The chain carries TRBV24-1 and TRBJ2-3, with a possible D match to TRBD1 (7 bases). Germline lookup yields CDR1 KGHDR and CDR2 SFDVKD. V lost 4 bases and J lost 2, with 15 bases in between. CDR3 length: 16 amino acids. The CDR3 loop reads CATSEGGQSDTDTQYF. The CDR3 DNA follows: TGTGCCACCAGTGAGGGGGGACAGAGCGACACAGATACGCAGTATTTT.

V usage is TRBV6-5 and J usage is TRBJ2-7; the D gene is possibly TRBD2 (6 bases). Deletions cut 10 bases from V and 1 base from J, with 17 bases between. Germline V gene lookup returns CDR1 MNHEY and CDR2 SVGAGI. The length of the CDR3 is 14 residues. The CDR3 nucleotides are TGTGCCACCCAATCCGGGACTGATTCCTACGAGCAGTACTTC. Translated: CATQSGTDSYEQYF.

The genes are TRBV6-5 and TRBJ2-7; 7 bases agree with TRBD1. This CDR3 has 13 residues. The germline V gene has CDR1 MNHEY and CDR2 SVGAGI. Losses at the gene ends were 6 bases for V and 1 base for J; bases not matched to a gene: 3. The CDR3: CASRMGQSYEQYF. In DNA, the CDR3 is TGTGCCAGCAGGATGGGACAGTCCTACGAGCAGTACTTC.

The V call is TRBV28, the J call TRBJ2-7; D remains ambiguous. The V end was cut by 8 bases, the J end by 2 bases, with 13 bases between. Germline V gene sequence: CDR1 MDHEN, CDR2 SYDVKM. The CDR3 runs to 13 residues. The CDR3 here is CASHGGHPYEQYF. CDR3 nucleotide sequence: TGTGCCAGCCACGGTGGGCACCCCTACGAGCAGTACTTC.